This passage covers 10 T cell receptor beta chains from one sample sequenced in a study of blood T cell repertoires in COVID-19. Data came from immunoSEQ multiplex PCR; TCRdb stores just in-frame clones and leaves some out. The sample records roughly 190,000 clones, roughly 89% being singletons. The sample taken for sequencing was peripheral blood. Receptor source: a man aged 18 to 29 with active or convalescent COVID-19.

The rearrangement links TRBV5-4 to TRBJ2-5; D is possibly TRBD2 (7 bases). Germline values: CDR1 SGHNT, CDR2 YYREEE (reference sequence). The CDR3 sequence is 15 residues long. V dropped 7 bases and J dropped 1 base, with 17 bases sitting between them. As DNA, the CDR3 is TGTGCCAGCTCAAGGGGGGGGATCGCCCAAGAGACCCAGTACTTC. Translating it yields CASSRGGIAQETQYF.

The V and J genes are TRBV4-1 and TRBJ2-1; TRBD2 agrees at 9 bases. The V segment lost 1 base and the J segment 4 bases; nucleotides outside the gene matches: 5. Germline V CDR1 and CDR2: MGHRA, YSYEKL. This CDR3 has 16 amino acids. The CDR3 reads CASSQVRLAVYNEQFF. For the CDR3, the DNA is TGCGCCAGCAGCCAAGTTAGACTAGCGGTTTACAATGAGCAGTTCTTC.

The V gene is TRBV28, the J gene TRBJ1-2; TRBD1 matches 9 bases. Per the germline V gene, CDR1 is MDHEN and CDR2 is SYDVKM. The CDR3 extends over 17 amino acids. V shed 6 bases, J shed 2 bases, and the junction held 13 bases outside the gene matches. The CDR3 sequence is CASRATGGRQANYGYTF. CDR3 bases: TGTGCCAGCAGGGCGACAGGGGGACGCCAGGCCAACTATGGCTACACCTTC.

The chain couples TRBV6-5 to TRBJ1-4; D remains unclear. V was clipped by 6 bases and J by 3 bases, with 14 bases between them. The length of the CDR3 is 15 residues. Germline-derived CDR1 and CDR2 are MNHEY and SVGAGI. The CDR3 reads CASSTLRGANEKLFF. In DNA form, the CDR3 reads TGTGCCAGCAGCACCCTACGGGGTGCTAATGAAAAACTGTTTTTT.

In its sample, this clone was seen a few times. This chain joins TRBV30 and TRBJ2-7; D unclear. V gave up 0 bases and J gave up 7 bases, with 13 bases separating them. The CDR3 covers 13 residues. CDR1 is GTSNPN and CDR2 is SVGIG in the germline V gene (reference sequence). CDR3: CAWSVLLRMEQYF. Written as DNA, the CDR3 is TGTGCCTGGAGTGTACTCCTACGTATGGAGCAGTACTTC.

This chain connects TRBV6-2 or TRBV6-3 to TRBJ1-1, with no clear D. Germline values: CDR1 MNHEY, CDR2 SVGEGT. V was cut by 0 bases and J by 0 bases, with 17 bases left in between. This CDR3 comprises 18 residues. The CDR3 spells CASSYSISTGFVNTEAFF. The CDR3 nucleotides are TGTGCCAGCAGTTACTCGATATCCACGGGTTTTGTGAACACTGAAGCTTTCTTT.

The V and J genes are TRBV4-1 and TRBJ2-7; 11 nucleotides agree with TRBD2. Trimming removed 1 base from V and 4 bases from J; junction bases left unmatched: 3. Germline V lookup: CDR1 MGHRA, CDR2 YSYEKL. The CDR3 extends over 15 amino acids. Here the CDR3 reads CASSQGASGRYEQYF. Here the CDR3 DNA reads TGCGCCAGCAGCCAAGGGGCTAGCGGGAGGTACGAGCAGTACTTC.

The chain employs TRBV19 and TRBJ1-4; 8 bases agree with TRBD1. The V and J ends lost 4 bases and 0 bases, in that order; junction bases with no gene match: 7. The germline CDR1 and CDR2 sequences are LNHDA and SQIVND (reference sequence). This CDR3 spans 17 amino acids. The CDR3 loop is CASSTLDRAATNEKLFF. CDR3 bases: TGTGCCAGTAGTACCCTGGACAGGGCTGCAACTAATGAAAAACTGTTTTTT.

The rearrangement uses TRBV19 and TRBJ1-1; TRBD1 is a possible D gene (6 bases). CDR3 length: 13 residues. Trimming shortened V by 5 bases and J by 11 bases, and 18 bases separated the two germline ends. Germline V gene data show CDR1 as LNHDA and CDR2 as SQIVND (reference sequence). CDR3 coding DNA: TGTGCCAGTAGTCCTACGACGGGGGGCGAGGCTTTCTTT. Encoded protein: CASSPTTGGEAFF.

This chain links TRBV3-1 (or the pseudogene TRBV3-2) with TRBJ2-7; D might be TRBD2 (7 bases). CDR3 length: 16 amino acids. V was trimmed by 5 bases and J by 9 bases, leaving 26 bases between them. CDR1 LGHDT and CDR2 YNNKEL come from the germline V gene (reference sequence). CDR3 amino acids: CASSCTKGEGRSGQYF. The CDR3 bases are TGTGCCAGCAGCTGTACGAAGGGGGAGGGGAGATCGGGGCAGTACTTC.